The 11 T cell receptor beta chains presented below share a single source sample, sequenced in a study of OX40 agonist ivuxolimab in advanced cancers. Clones were read by immunoSEQ multiplex PCR, and TCRdb kept only the in-frame ones, dropping some. The table has approximately 44,000 clones, roughly 80% seen once. The material was CD4+ or CD8+ T cells sorted from blood, obtained in a trial of the OX40 agonist ivuxolimab. The receptors shown here come from an adult with an advanced solid tumor such as melanoma, head and neck, liver or kidney cancer.

This chain joins TRBV7-9 and TRBJ1-1; D is undetermined. V gave up 5 bases and J gave up 6 bases, with 10 bases separating them. Germline V gene data show CDR1 as SEHNR and CDR2 as FQNEAQ (reference sequence). The CDR3 consists of 12 residues. For the CDR3, the DNA is TGTGCCAGCAGCAAGGACTTATCTGAAGCTTTCTTT. Residues: CASSKDLSEAFF.

The rearrangement joins TRBV6-5 to TRBJ2-3; no clear D. V was clipped by 2 bases and J by 6 bases, with 12 bases between them. The CDR3 length is 14 residues. The germline CDR1 and CDR2 sequences are MNHEY and SVGAGI. The CDR3 loop reads CASSYLSGRDTQYF. As DNA, the CDR3 is TGTGCCAGCAGTTACCTCTCAGGACGGGATACGCAGTATTTT.

The CDR3 bases are TGTGCCAGCACTAGCGGGGCCAACGTCCTGACTTTC. It specifies CASTSGANVLTF. The gene calls are TRBV11-1 and TRBJ2-6; D possibly corresponds to TRBD2 (5 bases). This CDR3 has 12 residues. Looked up from germline, CDR1 is SGHAT and CDR2 is FQDESV (reference sequence). V was pared by 7 bases and J by 4 bases, with 5 bases between.

The chain is built from TRBV2 and TRBJ1-2; a possible D gene is TRBD1 (5 bases). CDR1 is SNHLY, CDR2 FYNNEI, per germline. The CDR3 runs to 14 residues. Trimming left V 4 bases short and J 6 bases short, with 15 bases between. CDR3 DNA: TGTGCCAGCAGTGTTCGGAACTTAGGGGATGGCTACACCTTC. Protein product: CASSVRNLGDGYTF. Looking up the rest from reference TRBV2 and TRBJ1-2 gives the full variable domain: EPEVTQTPSHQVTQMGQEVILRCVPISNHLYFYWYRQILGQKVEFLVSFYNNEISEKSEIFDDQFSVERPDGSNFTLKIRSTKLEDSAMYFCASSVRNLGDGYTFGSGTRLTVV.

The chain couples TRBV7-3 to TRBJ2-7; 8 bases align to TRBD1. CDR1 is SGHTA, CDR2 FQGTGA, per germline. The CDR3 is 13 amino acids. The junction had 7 bases not matched to a gene; V was cut back by 5 bases and J by 7 bases. Here the CDR3 DNA reads TGTGCCAGCAGCCTCGACAGGGGAAGGGAGCAGTACTTC. It translates to CASSLDRGREQYF.

The chain uses TRBV28 and TRBJ1-1, with no clear D. The CDR3 covers 14 residues. V shed 7 bases and J shed 8 bases, with 20 bases lying between them. Germline lookup yields CDR1 MDHEN and CDR2 SYDVKM. Written as DNA, the CDR3 is TGTGCCAGCACTCCACATGGGAGCGCGGGGGAAGCTTTCTTT. This gives the protein CASTPHGSAGEAFF.

Remarks on this clone: Other DNA sequences in this sample translate to the same CDR3. The chain recombines TRBV5-1 with TRBJ2-5; a possible D gene is TRBD2 (6 bases). Germline values: CDR1 SGHRS, CDR2 YFSETQ. Trimming pared 5 bases from V and 2 bases from J, leaving 13 bases between. CDR3 size: 14 residues. CDR3 in amino acids: CASRRGARQETQYF. The CDR3 region has the DNA TGCGCCAGCAGGCGGGGCGCCCGGCAAGAGACCCAGTACTTC.

The rearrangement joins TRBV10-3 to TRBJ2-7; D call uncertain. Trimming pared 0 bases from V and 2 bases from J, leaving 14 bases between. Germline lookup yields CDR1 ENHRY and CDR2 SYGVKD. The CDR3 covers 16 residues. This chain's CDR3 is CAISESTLRTPYEQYF. The DNA of the CDR3 is TGTGCCATCAGTGAGTCGACCTTGCGGACCCCCTACGAGCAGTACTTC.

This clone was seen a single time. The chain employs TRBV5-1 and TRBJ1-2; 9 nucleotides agree with TRBD1. Germline lookup yields CDR1 SGHRS and CDR2 YFSETQ. V shed 0 bases, J shed 5 bases, and the junction held 2 bases outside the gene matches. The CDR3 has 14 residues. The CDR3 nucleotides read TGCGCCAGCAGCTTGGATGGACAGGGGTATGGCTACACCTTC. Translated: CASSLDGQGYGYTF.

The sample holds a few counts of this clone. V usage is TRBV13 and J usage is TRBJ2-5, with 10 bases that match TRBD2. Germline-derived CDR1 and CDR2 are PRHDT and FYEKMQ (reference sequence). Germline trimming cut 5 bases from V and 0 bases from J; bases unmatched to any gene: 12. The length of the CDR3 is 18 residues. The CDR3 region has the DNA TGTGCCAGCAGCCCGGGGGTAGCGGGAGGTCCAAACCAAGAGACCCAGTACTTC. It yields the protein CASSPGVAGGPNQETQYF.

The chain joins TRBV28 to TRBJ2-5; 9 nucleotides align to TRBD1. V lost 5 bases to trimming and J lost 5 bases; unmatched junction nucleotides: 6. There are 14 residues in the CDR3. Germline assignment: CDR1 MDHEN and CDR2 SYDVKM. CDR3 nucleotide sequence: TGTGCCAGCAGTAACACAGGGGGCCGGGAGACCCAGTACTTC. Amino acids: CASSNTGGRETQYF.